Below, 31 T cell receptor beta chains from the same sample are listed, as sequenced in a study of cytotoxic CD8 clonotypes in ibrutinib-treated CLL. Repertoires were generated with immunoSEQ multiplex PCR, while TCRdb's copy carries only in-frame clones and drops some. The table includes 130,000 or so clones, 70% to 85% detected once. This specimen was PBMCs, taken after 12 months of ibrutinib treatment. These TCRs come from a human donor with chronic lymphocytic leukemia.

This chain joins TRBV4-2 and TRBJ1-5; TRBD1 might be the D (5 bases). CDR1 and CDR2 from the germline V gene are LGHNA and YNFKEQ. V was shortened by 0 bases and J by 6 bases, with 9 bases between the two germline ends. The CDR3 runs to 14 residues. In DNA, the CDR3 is TGTGCCAGCAGCCAAGATCCGGGGCTTCAGCCCCAGCATTTT. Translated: CASSQDPGLQPQHF.

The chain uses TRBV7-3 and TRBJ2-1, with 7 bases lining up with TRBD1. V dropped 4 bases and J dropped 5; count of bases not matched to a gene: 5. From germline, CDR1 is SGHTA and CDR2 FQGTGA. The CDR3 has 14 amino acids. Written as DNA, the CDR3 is TGTGCCAGCAGCTCAGGACAGGTGAACAATGAGCAGTTCTTC. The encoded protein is CASSSGQVNNEQFF. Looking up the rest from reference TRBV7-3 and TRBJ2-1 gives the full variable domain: GAGVSQTPSNKVTEKGKYVELRCDPISGHTALYWYRQSLGQGPEFLIYFQGTGAADDSGLPNDRFFAVRPEGSVSTLKIQRTERGDSAVYLCASSSGQVNNEQFFGPGTRLTVL.

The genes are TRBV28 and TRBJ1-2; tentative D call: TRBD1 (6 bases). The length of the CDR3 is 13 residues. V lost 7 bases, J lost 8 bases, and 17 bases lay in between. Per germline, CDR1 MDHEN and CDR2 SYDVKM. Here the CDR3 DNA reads TGTGCCAGCACCGAACAGGGAGGAAAAGGCTACACCTTC. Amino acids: CASTEQGGKGYTF.

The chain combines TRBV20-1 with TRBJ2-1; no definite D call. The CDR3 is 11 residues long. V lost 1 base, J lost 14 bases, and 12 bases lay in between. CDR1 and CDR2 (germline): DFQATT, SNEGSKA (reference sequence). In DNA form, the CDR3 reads TGCAGTGCTAGAGCGGTGGCTACTGAGTTCTTC. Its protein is CSARAVATEFF.

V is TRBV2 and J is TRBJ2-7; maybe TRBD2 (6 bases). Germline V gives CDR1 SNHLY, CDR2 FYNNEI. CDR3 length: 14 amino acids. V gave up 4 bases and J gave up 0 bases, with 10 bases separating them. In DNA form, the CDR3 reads TGTGCCAGCAGTGCTAGACTAGGCTCCTACGAGCAGTACTTC. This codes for CASSARLGSYEQYF.

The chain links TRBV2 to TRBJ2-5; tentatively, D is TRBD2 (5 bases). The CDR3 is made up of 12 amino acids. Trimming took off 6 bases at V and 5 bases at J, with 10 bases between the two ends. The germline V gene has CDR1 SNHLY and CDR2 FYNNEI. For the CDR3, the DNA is TGTGCCAGCAGGATGGGAGTTGAGACCCAGTACTTC. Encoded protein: CASRMGVETQYF. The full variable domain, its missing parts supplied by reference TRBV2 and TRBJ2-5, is EPEVTQTPSHQVTQMGQEVILRCVPISNHLYFYWYRQILGQKVEFLVSFYNNEISEKSEIFDDQFSVERPDGSNFTLKIRSTKLEDSAMYFCASRMGVETQYFGPGTRLLVL.

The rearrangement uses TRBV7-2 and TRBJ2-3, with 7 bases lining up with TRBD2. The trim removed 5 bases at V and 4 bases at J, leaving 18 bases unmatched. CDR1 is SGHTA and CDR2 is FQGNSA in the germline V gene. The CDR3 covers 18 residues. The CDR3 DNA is TGTGCCAGCAGCCTCTCCAAAACCCTAGGACTAGGGGCAGATACGCAGTATTTT. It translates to CASSLSKTLGLGADTQYF.

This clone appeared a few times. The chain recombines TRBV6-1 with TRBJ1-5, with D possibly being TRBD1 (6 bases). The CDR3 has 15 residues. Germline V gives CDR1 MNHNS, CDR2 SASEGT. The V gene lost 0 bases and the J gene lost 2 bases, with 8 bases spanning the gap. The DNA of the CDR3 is TGTGCCAGCAGTGAAGCCTCAGGGGGCAATCAGCCCCAGCATTTT. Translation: CASSEASGGNQPQHF.

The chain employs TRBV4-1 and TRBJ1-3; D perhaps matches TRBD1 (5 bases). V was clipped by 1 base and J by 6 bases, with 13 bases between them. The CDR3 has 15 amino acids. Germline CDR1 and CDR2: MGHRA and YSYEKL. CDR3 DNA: TGCGCCAGCAGCCAAGCCGGGACGGTGGTAAACACCATATATTTT. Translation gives CASSQAGTVVNTIYF.

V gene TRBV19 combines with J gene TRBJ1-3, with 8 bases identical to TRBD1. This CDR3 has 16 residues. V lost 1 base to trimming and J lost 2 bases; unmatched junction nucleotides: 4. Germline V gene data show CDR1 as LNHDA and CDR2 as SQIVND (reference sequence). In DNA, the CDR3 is TGTGCCAGTAGTATAGCCGGACAGGGAACTGGAAACACCATATATTTT. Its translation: CASSIAGQGTGNTIYF.

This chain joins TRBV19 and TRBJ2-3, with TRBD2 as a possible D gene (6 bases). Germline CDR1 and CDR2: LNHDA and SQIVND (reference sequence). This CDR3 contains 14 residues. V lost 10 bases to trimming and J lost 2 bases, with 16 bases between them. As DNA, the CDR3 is TGTGCCACCTCCCGGGCGGGATCCACAGATACGCAGTATTTT. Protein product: CATSRAGSTDTQYF.

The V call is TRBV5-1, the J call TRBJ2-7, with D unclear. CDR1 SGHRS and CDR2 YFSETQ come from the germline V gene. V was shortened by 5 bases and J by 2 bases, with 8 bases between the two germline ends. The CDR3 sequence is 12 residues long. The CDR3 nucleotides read TGCGCCAGCAGGGGCGAAGCCTACGAGCAGTACTTC. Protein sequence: CASRGEAYEQYF. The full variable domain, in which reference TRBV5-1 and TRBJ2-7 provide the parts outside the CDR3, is KAGVTQTPRYLIKTRGQQVTLSCSPISGHRSVSWYQQTPGQGLQFLFEYFSETQRNKGNFPGRFSGRQFSNSRSEMNVSTLELGDSALYLCASRGEAYEQYFGPGTRLTVT.

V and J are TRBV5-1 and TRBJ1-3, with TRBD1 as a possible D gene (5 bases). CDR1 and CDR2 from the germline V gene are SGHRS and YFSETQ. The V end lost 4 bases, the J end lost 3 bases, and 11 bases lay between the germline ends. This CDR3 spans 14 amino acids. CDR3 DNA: TGCGCCAGCAGCGGGGGTAATGATGGAAACACCATATATTTT. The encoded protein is CASSGGNDGNTIYF.

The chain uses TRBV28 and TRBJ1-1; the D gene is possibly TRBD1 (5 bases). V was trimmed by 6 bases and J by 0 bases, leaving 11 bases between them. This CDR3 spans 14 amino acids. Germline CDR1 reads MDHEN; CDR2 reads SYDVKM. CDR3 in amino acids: CASSPGDLNTEAFF. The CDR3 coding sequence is TGTGCCAGCAGCCCTGGGGACCTGAACACTGAAGCTTTCTTT.

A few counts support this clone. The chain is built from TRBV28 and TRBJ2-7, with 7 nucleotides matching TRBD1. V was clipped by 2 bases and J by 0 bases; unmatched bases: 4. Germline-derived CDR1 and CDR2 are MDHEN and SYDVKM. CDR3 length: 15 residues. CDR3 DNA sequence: TGTGCCAGCAGTTTAGTAGGGGGCGCCTCCTACGAGCAGTACTTC. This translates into CASSLVGGASYEQYF.

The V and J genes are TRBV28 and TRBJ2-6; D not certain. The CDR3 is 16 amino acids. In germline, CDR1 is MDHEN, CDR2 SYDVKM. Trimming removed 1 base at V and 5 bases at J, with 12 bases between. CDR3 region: CASSLSGLSRANVLTF. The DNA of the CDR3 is TGTGCCAGCAGTTTATCGGGTCTAAGTAGGGCCAACGTCCTGACTTTC.

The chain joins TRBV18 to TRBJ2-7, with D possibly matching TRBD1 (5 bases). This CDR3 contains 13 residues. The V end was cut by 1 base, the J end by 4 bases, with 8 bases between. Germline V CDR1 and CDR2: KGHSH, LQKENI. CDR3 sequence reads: CASSPQDTYEQYF. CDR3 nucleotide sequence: TGTGCCAGCTCACCACAGGACACTTACGAGCAGTACTTC.

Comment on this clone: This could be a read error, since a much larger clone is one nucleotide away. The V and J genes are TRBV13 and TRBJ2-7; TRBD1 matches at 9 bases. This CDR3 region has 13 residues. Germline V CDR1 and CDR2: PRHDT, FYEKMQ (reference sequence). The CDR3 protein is CASSIGQGREQYF. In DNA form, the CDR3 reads TGTGCCAGCAGCATAGGACAGGGGCGCGAGCAGTACTTC.

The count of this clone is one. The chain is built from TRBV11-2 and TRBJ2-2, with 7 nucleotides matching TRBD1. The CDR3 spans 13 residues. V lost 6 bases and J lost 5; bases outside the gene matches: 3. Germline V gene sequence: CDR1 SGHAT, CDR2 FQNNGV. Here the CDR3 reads CASRDRNTGELFF. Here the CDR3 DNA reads TGTGCCAGCAGGGACAGGAATACCGGGGAGCTGTTTTTT.

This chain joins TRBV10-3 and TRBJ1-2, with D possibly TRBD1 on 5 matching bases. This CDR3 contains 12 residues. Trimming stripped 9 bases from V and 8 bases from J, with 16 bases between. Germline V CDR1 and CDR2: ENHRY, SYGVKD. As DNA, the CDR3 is TGTGCCATGAGGGACTCCCTGGGGGGCTACACCTTC. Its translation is CAMRDSLGGYTF.

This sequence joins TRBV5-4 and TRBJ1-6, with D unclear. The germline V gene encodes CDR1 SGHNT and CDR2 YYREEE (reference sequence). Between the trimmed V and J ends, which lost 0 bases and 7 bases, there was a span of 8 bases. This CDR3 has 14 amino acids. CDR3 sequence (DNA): TGTGCCAGCAGCTTGGGGCGGGCGAATTCACCCCTCCACTTT. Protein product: CASSLGRANSPLHF.

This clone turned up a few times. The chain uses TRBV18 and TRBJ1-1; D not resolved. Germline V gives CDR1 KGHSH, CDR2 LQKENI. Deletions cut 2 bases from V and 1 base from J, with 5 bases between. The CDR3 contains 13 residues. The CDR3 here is CASSPYQNTEAFF. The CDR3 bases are TGTGCCAGCTCACCATACCAGAACACTGAAGCTTTCTTT.

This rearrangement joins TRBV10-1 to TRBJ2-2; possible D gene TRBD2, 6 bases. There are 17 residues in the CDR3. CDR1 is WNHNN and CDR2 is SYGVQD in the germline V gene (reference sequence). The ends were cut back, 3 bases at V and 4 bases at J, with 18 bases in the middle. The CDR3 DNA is TGCGCCAGCAGTGACTCCGAGGGACTTACGCCCACCGGGGAGCTGTTTTTT. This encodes CASSDSEGLTPTGELFF.

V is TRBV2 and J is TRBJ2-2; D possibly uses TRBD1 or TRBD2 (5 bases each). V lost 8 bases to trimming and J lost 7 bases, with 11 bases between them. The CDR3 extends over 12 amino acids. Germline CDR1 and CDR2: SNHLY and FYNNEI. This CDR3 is CASGTSVGELFF. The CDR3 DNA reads TGTGCCAGCGGGACGAGCGTCGGGGAGCTGTTTTTT. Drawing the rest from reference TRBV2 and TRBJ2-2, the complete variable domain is EPEVTQTPSHQVTQMGQEVILRCVPISNHLYFYWYRQILGQKVEFLVSFYNNEISEKSEIFDDQFSVERPDGSNFTLKIRSTKLEDSAMYFCASGTSVGELFFGEGSRLTVL.

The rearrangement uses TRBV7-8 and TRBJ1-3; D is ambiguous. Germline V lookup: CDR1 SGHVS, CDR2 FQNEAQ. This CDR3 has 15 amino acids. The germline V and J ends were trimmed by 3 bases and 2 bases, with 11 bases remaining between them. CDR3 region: CASSLAGNAGNTIYF. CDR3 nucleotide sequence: TGTGCCAGCAGCTTGGCGGGCAATGCTGGAAACACCATATATTTT.

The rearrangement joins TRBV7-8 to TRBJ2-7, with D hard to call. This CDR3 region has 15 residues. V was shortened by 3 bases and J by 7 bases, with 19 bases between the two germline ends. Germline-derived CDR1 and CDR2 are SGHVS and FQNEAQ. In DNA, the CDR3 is TGTGCCAGCAGCTTCTCTGCTACCTACTTGGAAGAGCAGTACTTC. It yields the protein CASSFSATYLEEQYF.

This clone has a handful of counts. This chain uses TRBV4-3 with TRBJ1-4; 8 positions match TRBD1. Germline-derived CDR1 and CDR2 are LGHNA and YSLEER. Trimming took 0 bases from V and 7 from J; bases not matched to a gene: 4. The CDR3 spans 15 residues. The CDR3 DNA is TGCGCCAGCAGCCAAGAGGGGACAGGCGCTGAAAAACTGTTTTTT. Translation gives CASSQEGTGAEKLFF.

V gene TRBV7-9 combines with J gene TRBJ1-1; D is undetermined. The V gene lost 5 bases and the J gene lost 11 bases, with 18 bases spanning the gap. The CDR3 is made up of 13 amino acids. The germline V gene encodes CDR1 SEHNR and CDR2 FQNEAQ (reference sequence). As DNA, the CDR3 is TGTGCCAGCAGCCCCCCCATACGACTTTACGCTTTCTTT. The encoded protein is CASSPPIRLYAFF.

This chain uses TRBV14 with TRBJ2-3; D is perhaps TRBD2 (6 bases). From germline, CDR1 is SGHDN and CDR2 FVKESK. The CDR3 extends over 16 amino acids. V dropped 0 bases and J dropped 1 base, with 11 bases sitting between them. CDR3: CASSQDPGVRTDTQYF. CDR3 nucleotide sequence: TGTGCCAGCAGCCAAGATCCGGGGGTCCGCACAGATACGCAGTATTTT.

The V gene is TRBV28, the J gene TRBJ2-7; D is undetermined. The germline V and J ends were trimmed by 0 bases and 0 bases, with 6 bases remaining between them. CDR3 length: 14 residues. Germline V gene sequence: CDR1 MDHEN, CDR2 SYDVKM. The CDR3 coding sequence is TGTGCCAGCAGTTTATGGACACCCTCCTACGAGCAGTACTTC. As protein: CASSLWTPSYEQYF.

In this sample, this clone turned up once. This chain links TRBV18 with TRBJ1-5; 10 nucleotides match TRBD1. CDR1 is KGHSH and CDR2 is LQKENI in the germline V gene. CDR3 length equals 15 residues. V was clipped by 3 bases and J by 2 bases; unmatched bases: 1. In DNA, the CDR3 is TGTGCCAGCTCACCCGGGACAGGGGGCAATCAGCCCCAGCATTTT. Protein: CASSPGTGGNQPQHF.